Below, one TCR beta chain is given with its context. The antigen is undetermined. This sample stems from a study of cytomegalovirus exposure and HLA in healthy donors. Study-level findings and limits: Altogether, about 160 TCR beta chains were recorded as cytomegalovirus-associated.

Germline V lookup: CDR1 SGHTS, CDR2 YDEGEE. V was shortened by 1 base and J by 8 bases, with 20 bases between the two germline ends. This CDR3 is built from 16 residues. PCR amplification relied on 60 Vbeta primers (plus 13 Jbeta primers). The authors' processing: Later reanalysis found roughly 80 million unique TCR beta chains, around 10 million of them shared. Assay used: immunoSEQ multiplex PCR; TCRdb lists only in-frame clones, some missing. Clonal size and the V and J genes are those of that table, whereas D and trimming came from the DNA. The sample carries over 120,000 clones, around 81% recorded once.

This sequence was found in a man in his fifties or sixties in good health and CMV-seronegative. The chain combines TRBV5-8 with TRBJ2-3; TRBD1 might be the D (6 bases). The material sequenced was PBMCs. Here the CDR3 reads CASSLWGRDTRGTQYF. As DNA, the CDR3 is TGTGCCAGCAGCTTGTGGGGCCGGGACACCCGAGGTACGCAGTATTTT.